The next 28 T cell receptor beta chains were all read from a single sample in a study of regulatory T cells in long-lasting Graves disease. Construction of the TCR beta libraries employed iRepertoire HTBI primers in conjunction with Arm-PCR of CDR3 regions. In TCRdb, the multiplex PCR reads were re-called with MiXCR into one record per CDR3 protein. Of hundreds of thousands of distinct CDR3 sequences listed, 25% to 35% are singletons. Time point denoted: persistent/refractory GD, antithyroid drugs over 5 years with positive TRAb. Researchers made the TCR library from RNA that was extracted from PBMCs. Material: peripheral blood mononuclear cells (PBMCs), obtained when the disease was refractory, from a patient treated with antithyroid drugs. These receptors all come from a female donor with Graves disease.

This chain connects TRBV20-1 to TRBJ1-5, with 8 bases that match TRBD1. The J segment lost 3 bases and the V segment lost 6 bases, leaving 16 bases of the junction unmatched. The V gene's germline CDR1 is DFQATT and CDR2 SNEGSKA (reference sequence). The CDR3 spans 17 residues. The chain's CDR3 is CSAAQDRANWVNQPQHF. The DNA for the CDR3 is TGCAGTGCAGCCCAGGACAGGGCTAATTGGGTCAATCAGCCCCAGCATTTT.

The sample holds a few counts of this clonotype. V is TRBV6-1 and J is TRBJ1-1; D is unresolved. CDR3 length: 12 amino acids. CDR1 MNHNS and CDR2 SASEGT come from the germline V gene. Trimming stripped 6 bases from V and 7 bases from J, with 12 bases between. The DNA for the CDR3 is TGTGCCAGCAGCCAATTTGGGGATGAAGCTTTCTTT. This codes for CASSQFGDEAFF.

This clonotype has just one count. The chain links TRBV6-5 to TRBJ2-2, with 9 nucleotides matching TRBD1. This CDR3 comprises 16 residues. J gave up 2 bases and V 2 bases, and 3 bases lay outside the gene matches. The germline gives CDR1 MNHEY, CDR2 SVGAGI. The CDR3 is CASSYPDRGNTGELFF. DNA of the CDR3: TGTGCCAGCAGTTACCCGGACAGGGGTAACACCGGGGAGCTGTTTTTT.

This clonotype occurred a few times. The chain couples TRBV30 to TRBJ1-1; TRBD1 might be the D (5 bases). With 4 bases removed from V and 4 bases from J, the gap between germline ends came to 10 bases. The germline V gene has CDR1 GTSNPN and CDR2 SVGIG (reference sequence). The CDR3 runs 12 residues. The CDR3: CAWTAGGTEAFF. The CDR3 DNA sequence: TGTGCCTGGACCGCGGGGGGCACTGAAGCTTTCTTT.

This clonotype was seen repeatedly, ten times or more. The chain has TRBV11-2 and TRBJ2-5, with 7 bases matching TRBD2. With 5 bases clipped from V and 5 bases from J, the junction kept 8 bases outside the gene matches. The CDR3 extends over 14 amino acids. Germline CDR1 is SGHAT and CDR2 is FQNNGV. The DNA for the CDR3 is TGTGCCAGCAGCGGGGGACTACTTCTGGAGACCCAGTACTTC. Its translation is CASSGGLLLETQYF.

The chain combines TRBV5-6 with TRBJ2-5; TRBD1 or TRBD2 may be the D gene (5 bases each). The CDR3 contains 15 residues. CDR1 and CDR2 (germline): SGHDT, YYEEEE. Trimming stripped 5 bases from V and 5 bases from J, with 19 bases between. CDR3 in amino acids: CASRTTGRREETQYF. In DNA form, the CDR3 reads TGTGCCAGCAGGACCACGGGACGTAGGGAGGAGACCCAGTACTTC.

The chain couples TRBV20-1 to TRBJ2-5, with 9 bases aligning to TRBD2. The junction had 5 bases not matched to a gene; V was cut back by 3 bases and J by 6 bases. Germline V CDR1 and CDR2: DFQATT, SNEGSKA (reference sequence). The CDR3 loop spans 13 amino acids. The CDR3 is CSASYLAGKTQYF. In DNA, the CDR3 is TGCAGTGCTAGTTACCTAGCGGGAAAGACCCAGTACTTC.

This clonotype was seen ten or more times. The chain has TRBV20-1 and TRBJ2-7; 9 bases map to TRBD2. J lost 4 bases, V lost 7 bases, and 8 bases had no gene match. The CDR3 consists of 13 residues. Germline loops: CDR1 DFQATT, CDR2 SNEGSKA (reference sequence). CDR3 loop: CSVLAGGLYEQYF. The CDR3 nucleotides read TGCAGTGTGCTTGCGGGAGGGCTGTACGAGCAGTACTTC.

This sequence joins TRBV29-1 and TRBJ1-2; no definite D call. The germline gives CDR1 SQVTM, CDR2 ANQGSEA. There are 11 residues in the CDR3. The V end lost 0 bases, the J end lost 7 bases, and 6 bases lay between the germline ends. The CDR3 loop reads CSVEEGIGYTF. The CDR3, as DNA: TGCAGCGTTGAAGAAGGAATTGGCTACACCTTC.

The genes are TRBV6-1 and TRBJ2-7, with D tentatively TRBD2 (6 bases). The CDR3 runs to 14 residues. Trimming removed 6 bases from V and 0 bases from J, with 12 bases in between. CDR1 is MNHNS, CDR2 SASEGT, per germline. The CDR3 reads CASRLAAHSYEQYF. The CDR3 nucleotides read TGTGCCAGCAGATTAGCGGCACACTCCTACGAGCAGTACTTC.

The CDR3 spells CATSDLRSGRASYEQYF. For the CDR3, the DNA is TGTGCCACCAGTGATTTGCGGAGCGGGAGGGCCTCCTACGAGCAGTACTTC. The rearrangement joins TRBV24-1 to TRBJ2-7; TRBD2 aligns across 10 bases. The CDR3 is 17 amino acids. The germline V gene encodes CDR1 KGHDR and CDR2 SFDVKD. V lost 0 bases to trimming and J lost 0 bases; unmatched junction nucleotides: 4.

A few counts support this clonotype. The CDR3 DNA follows: TGTGCCAGCAGTATTACAGGGGACGCTCTAGGCTACACCTTC. It translates to CASSITGDALGYTF. The rearrangement joins TRBV12-3 or TRBV12-4 to TRBJ1-2; TRBD1 agrees at 7 bases. CDR3 size: 14 residues. The V gene end was trimmed by 5 bases and the J gene end by 8 bases; junction bases not matched to a gene: 11.

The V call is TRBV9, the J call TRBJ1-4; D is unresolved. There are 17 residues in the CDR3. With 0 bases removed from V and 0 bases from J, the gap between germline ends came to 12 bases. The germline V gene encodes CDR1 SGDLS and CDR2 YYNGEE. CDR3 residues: CASSVAWQAATNEKLFF. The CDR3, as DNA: TGTGCCAGCAGCGTAGCTTGGCAGGCTGCAACTAATGAAAAACTGTTTTTT.

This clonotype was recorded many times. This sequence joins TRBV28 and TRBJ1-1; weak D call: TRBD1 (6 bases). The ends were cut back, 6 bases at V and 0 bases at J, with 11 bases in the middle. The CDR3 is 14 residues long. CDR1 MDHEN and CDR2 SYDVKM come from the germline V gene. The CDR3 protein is CASRNTGLNTEAFF. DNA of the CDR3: TGTGCCAGCAGGAATACAGGGTTGAACACTGAAGCTTTCTTT. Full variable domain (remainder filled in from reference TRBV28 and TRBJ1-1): DVKVTQSSRYLVKRTGEKVFLECVQDMDHENMFWYRQDPGLGLRLIYFSYDVKMKEKGDIPEGYSVSREKKERFSLILESASTNQTSMYLCASRNTGLNTEAFFGQGTRLTVV.

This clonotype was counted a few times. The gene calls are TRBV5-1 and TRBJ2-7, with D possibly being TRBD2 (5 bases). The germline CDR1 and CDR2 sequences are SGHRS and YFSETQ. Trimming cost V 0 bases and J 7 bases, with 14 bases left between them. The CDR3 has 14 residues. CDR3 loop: CASSLAWTHPEQYF. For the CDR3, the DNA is TGCGCCAGCAGCTTGGCGTGGACTCACCCGGAGCAGTACTTC. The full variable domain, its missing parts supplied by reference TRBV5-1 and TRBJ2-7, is KAGVTQTPRYLIKTRGQQVTLSCSPISGHRSVSWYQQTPGQGLQFLFEYFSETQRNKGNFPGRFSGRQFSNSRSEMNVSTLELGDSALYLCASSLAWTHPEQYFGPGTRLTVT.

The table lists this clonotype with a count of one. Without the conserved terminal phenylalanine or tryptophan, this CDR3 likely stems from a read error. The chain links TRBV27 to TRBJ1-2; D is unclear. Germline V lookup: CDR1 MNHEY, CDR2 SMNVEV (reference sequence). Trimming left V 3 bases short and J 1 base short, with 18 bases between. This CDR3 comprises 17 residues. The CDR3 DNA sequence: TGTGCCAGCAGTTTTTGGGCTATGGACGGAAGTAACTATGGCTACACCCTC. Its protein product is CASSFWAMDGSNYGYTL.

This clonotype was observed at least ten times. The CDR3 DNA sequence: TGTGCCAGCAGCTTCGGGACCGCCCCTCGGGAGACCCAGTACTTC. Translating gives CASSFGTAPRETQYF. The chain links TRBV7-2 to TRBJ2-5; tentatively, D is TRBD1 or TRBD2 (5 bases each). Germline values: CDR1 SGHTA, CDR2 FQGNSA. CDR3 length equals 15 residues. Trimming stripped 3 bases from V and 5 bases from J, with 16 bases between.

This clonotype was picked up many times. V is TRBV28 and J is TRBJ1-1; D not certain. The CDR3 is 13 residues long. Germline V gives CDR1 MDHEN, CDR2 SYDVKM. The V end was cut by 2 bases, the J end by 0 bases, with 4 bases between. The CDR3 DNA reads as TGTGCCAGCAGTTTACAGATGAACACTGAAGCTTTCTTT. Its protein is CASSLQMNTEAFF.

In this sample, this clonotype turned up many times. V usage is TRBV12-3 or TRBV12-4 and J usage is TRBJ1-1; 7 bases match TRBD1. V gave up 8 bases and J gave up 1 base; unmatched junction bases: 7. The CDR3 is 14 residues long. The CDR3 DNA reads TGTGCCAGCGGGCATAGACAGGGGAACACTGAAGCTTTCTTT. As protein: CASGHRQGNTEAFF.

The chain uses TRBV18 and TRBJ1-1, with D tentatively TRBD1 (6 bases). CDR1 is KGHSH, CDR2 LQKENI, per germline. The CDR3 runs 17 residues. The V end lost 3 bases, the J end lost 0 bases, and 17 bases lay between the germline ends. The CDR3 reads CASSPAAGHGLNTEAFF. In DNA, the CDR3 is TGTGCCAGCTCACCCGCCGCGGGACACGGGCTGAACACTGAAGCTTTCTTT.

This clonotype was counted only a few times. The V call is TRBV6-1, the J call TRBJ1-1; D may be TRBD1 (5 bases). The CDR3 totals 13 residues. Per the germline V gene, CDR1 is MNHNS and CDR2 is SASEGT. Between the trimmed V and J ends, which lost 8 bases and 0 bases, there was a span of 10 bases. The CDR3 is CASQGPLNTEAFF. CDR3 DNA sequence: TGTGCCAGCCAGGGCCCGCTGAACACTGAAGCTTTCTTT.

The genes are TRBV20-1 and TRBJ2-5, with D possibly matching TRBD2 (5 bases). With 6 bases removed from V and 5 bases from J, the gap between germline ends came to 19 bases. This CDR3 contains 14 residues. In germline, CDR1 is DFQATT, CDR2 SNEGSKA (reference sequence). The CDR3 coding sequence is TGCAGTGCAACCTCCCCCCTAGCACAGGAGACCCAGTACTTC. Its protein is CSATSPLAQETQYF.

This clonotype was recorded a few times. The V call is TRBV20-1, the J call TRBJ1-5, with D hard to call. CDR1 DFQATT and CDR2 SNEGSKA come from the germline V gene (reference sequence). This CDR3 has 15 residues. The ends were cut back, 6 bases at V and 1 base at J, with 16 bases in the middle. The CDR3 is CSALRGTVSNQPQHF. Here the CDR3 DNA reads TGCAGTGCACTAAGAGGCACAGTGAGCAATCAGCCCCAGCATTTT.

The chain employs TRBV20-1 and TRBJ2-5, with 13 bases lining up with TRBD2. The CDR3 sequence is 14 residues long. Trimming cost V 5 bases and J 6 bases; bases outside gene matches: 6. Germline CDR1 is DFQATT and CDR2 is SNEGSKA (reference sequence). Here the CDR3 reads CSAGGLAGVKTQYF. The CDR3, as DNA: TGCAGTGCTGGAGGACTAGCGGGAGTTAAGACCCAGTACTTC.

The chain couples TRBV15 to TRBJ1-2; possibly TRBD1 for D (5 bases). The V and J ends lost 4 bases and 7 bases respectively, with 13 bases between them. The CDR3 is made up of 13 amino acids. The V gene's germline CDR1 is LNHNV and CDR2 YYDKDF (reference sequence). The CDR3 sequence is CATSTRTRIGYTF. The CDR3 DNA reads TGTGCCACCAGCACCAGGACACGGATTGGCTACACCTTC.

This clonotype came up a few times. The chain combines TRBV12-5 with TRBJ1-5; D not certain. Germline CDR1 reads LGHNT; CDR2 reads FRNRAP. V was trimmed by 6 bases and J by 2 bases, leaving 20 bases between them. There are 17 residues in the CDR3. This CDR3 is CASGTVDIGFRNQPQHF. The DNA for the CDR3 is TGTGCTAGTGGCACTGTGGATATAGGGTTTCGCAATCAGCCCCAGCATTTT.

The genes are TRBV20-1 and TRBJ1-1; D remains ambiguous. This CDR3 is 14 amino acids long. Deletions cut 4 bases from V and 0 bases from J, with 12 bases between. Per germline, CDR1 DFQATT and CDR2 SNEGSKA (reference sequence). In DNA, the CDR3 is TGCAGTGCTACTCAAGACTCTCTGAACACTGAAGCTTTCTTT. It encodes CSATQDSLNTEAFF.

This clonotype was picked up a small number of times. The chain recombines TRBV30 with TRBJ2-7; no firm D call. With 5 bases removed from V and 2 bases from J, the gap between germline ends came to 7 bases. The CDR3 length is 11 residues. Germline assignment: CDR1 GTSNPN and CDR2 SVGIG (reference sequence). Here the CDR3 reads CAWGVPYEQYF. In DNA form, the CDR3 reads TGTGCCTGGGGGGTTCCCTACGAGCAGTACTTC. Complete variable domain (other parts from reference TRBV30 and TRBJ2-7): SQTIHQWPATLVQPVGSPLSLECTVEGTSNPNLYWYRQAAGRGLQLLFYSVGIGQISSEVPQNLSASRPQDRQFILSSKKLLLSDSGFYLCAWGVPYEQYFGPGTRLTVT.